This record looks at one T cell receptor beta chain sequence and its context. What it binds is not known. The record originates from a study of T-cell reconstitution after alpha-beta-depleted transplantation in children. Findings and caveats of the study: The main origin of T-cell counts and diversity one year after transplant was newly produced T cells. The study reportedly traced alpha-beta T cells about two months after transplant to several hundred expanded graft clones. Surviving recipient T cells and thymic progenitors produced the high day-60 TCRbeta diversity seen in some patients.

The library targeted TCRbeta and was prepared with unique molecular identifiers. TCRdb re-analysed the PCR reads in MiXCR, keeping a single row per CDR3 protein. The repertoire holds approximately 150,000 distinct CDR3 sequences, with 8.8% as singletons. The receptor was isolated from a female patient aged 2-10 years who had a stem cell transplant for congenital amegakaryocytic thrombocytopenia, so the T cells may come from the graft donor. This specimen consisted of PBMCs, mostly from graft donor cells, obtained 180 days after TCRalphabeta/CD19-depleted stem cell transplant.

This CDR3 reads CASSPAKQGVVTQYF. The CDR3 nucleotides are TGTGCCAGCAGTCCGGCCAAACAGGGGGTGGTGACCCAGTACTTC. V is TRBV12-3 or TRBV12-4 and J is TRBJ2-5; 8 bases fit TRBD1. The CDR3 consists of 15 residues. The ends lost 5 bases at V and 7 bases at J; junction bases unmatched: 12.